This T cell receptor beta chain originates from a study of cytomegalovirus exposure and HLA in healthy donors. Study-wide results and limits: One cluster of highly shared sequence variants probably arose as a sequencing artifact. Among the CMV-associated chains, three were confirmed in vitro as specific for CMV antigens.

As concerns this clone: Its specificity is unknown.

The PCR ran on 60 Vbeta and 13 Jbeta primers. Libraries were prepared by immunoSEQ multiplex PCR; TCRdb keeps only in-frame clonotypes and omits some of them. This table has 150,000 to 200,000 clones, 80% appearing once. V gave up 4 bases and J gave up 2 bases, with 11 bases separating them. The CDR3 sequence is 14 residues long. The germline V gene has CDR1 SGHNT and CDR2 YYREEE (reference sequence). Source material: PBMCs. The origin of this receptor is a male donor in good health and CMV-seropositive. This chain uses TRBV5-4 with TRBJ2-3; D is undetermined. The CDR3 here is CASSVGSHTDTQYF. The CDR3 bases are TGTGCCAGCAGCGTCGGGTCCCACACAGATACGCAGTATTTT.